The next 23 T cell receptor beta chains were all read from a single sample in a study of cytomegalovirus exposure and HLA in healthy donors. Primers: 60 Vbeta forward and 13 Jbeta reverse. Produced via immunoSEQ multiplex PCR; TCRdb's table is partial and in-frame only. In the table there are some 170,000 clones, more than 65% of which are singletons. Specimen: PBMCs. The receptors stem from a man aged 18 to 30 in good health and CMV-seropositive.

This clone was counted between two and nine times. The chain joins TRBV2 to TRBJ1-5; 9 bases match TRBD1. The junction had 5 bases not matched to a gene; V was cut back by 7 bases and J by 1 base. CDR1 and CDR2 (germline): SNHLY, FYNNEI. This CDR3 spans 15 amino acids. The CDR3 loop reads CASKRTGASNQPQHF. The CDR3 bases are TGTGCCAGCAAACGGACAGGGGCGAGCAATCAGCCCCAGCATTTT.

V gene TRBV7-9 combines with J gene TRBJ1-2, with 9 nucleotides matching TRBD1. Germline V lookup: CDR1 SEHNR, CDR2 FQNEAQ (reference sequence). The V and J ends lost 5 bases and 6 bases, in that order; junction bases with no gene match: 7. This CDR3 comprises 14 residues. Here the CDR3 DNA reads TGTGCCAGCAGCCCGAGGGACAGGGACGATGGCTACACCTTC. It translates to CASSPRDRDDGYTF.

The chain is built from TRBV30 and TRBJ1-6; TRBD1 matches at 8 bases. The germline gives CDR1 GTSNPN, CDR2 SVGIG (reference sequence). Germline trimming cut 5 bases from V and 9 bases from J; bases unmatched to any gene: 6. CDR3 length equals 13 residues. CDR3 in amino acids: CAWLTGVGSPLHF. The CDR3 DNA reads TGTGCCTGGCTGACAGGGGTGGGTTCACCCCTCCACTTT.

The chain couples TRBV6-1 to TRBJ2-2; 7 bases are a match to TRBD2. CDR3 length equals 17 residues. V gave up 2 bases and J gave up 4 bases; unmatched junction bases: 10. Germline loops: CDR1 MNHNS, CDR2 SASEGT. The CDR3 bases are TGTGCCAGCAGTGAAAAGTATTGGGGCGGGAGCACCGGGGAGCTGTTTTTT. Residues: CASSEKYWGGSTGELFF.

The CDR3 spells CASSSGVASTNTGELFF. The CDR3, as DNA: TGTGCCAGCAGCTCCGGGGTGGCGTCTACGAACACCGGGGAGCTGTTTTTT. This chain links TRBV7-2 with TRBJ2-2, with a weak D call TRBD2 (5 bases). With 4 bases removed from V and 0 bases from J, the gap between germline ends came to 15 bases. This CDR3 is 17 amino acids long. Germline V CDR1 and CDR2: SGHTA, FQGNSA.

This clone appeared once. CDR3 in DNA: TGTGCCTGGGACAGGGGGCCCATGAACACTGAAGCTTTCTTT. Translation: CAWDRGPMNTEAFF. The chain joins TRBV30 to TRBJ1-1, with 10 nucleotides matching TRBD1. The CDR3 has 14 residues. Germline V lookup: CDR1 GTSNPN, CDR2 SVGIG (reference sequence). With V trimmed by 5 bases and J by 0 bases, 3 bases remained unmatched.

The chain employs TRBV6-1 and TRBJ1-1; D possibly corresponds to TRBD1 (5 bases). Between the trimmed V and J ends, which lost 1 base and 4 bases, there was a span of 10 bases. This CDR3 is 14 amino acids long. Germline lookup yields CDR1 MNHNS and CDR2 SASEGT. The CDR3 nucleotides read TGTGCCAGCAGTGAAGTTTGGGGCGGCACTGAAGCTTTCTTT. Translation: CASSEVWGGTEAFF.

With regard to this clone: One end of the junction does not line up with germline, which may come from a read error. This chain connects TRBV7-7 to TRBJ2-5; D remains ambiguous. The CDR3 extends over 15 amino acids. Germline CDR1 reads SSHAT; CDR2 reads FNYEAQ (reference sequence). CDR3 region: CASSLGLGSEETQYF. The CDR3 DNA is TGTGCTAGCAGCTTAGGCCTAGGAAGTGAGGAGACCCAGTACTTC.

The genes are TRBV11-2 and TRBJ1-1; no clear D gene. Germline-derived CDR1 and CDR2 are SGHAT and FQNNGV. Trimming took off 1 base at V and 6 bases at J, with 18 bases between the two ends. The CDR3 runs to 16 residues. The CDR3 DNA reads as TGTGCCAGCAGCTTAGTAGCGGGTTTCTCAATCGCTGAAGCTTTCTTT. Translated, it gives CASSLVAGFSIAEAFF.

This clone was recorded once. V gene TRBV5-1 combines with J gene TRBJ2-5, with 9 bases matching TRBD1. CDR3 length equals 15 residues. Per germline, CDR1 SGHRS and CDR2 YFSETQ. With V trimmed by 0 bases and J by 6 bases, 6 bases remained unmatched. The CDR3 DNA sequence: TGCGCCAGCAGCTTGGCCACAGGGGGCGGCAAGACCCAGTACTTC. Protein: CASSLATGGGKTQYF.

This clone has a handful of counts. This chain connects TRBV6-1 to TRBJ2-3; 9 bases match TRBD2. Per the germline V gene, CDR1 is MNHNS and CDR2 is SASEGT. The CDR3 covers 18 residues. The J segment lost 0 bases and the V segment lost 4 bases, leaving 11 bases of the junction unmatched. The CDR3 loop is CASSASGGGLASTDTQYF. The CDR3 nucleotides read TGTGCCAGCAGTGCCAGCGGGGGCGGACTAGCGAGCACAGATACGCAGTATTTT.

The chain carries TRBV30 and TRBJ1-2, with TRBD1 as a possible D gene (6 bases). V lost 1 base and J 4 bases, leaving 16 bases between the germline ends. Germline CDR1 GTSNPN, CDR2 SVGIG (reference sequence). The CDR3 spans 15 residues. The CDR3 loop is CAWSALAGGSYGYTF. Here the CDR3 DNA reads TGTGCCTGGAGTGCCTTAGCGGGGGGCTCCTATGGCTACACCTTC.

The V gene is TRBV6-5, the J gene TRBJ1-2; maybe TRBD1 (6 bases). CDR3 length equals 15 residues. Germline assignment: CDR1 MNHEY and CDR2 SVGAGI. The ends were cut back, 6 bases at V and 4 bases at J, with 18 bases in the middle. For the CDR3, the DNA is TGTGCCAGCAGGAAGACCGAGGACAGAGCCTATGGCTACACCTTC. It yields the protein CASRKTEDRAYGYTF.

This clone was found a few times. CDR3 loop: CASSLRTGSNQPQHF. The CDR3 DNA reads TGTGCCAGCAGTCTCCGGACAGGGAGCAATCAGCCCCAGCATTTT. The chain has TRBV2 and TRBJ1-5; 8 bases fit TRBD1. Germline CDR1 is SNHLY and CDR2 is FYNNEI. V dropped 5 bases and J dropped 1; count of bases not matched to a gene: 4. The CDR3 has 15 amino acids.

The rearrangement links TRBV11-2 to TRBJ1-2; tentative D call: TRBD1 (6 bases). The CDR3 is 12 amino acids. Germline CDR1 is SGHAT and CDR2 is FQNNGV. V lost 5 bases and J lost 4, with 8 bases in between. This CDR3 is CASSLQGYGYTF. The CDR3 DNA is TGTGCCAGCAGCCTACAGGGCTATGGCTACACCTTC.

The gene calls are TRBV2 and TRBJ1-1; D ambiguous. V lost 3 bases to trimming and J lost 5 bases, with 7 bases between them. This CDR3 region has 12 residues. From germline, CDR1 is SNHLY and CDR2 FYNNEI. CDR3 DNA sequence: TGTGCCAGCAGTGACCCGGGGACTGAAGCTTTCTTT. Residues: CASSDPGTEAFF.

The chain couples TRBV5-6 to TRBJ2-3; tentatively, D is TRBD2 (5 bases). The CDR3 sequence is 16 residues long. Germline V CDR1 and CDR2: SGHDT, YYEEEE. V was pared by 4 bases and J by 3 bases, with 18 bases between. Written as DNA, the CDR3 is TGTGCCAGCAGCCCCCGGGAAGTGCTATCAACAGATACGCAGTATTTT. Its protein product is CASSPREVLSTDTQYF. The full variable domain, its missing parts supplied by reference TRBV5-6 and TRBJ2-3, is DAGVTQSPTHLIKTRGQQVTLRCSPKSGHDTVSWYQQALGQGPQFIFQYYEEEERQRGNFPDRFSGHQFPNYSSELNVNALLLGDSALYLCASSPREVLSTDTQYFGPGTRLTVL.

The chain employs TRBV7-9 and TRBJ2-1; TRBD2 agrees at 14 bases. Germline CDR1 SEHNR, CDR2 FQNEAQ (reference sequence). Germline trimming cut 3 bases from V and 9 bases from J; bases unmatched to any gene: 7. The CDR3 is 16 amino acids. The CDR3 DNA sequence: TGTGCCAGCAGCTTGGGGACTAGCGGGAGTTTTGGTGAGCAGTTCTTC. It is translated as CASSLGTSGSFGEQFF.

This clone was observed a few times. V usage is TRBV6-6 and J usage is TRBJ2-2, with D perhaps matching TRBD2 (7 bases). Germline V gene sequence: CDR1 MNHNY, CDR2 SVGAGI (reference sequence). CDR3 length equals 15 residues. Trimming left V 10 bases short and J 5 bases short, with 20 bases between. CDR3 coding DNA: TGTGCCACAGGAGAGGGGGAGGGGGGGACCGGGGAGCTGTTTTTT. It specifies CATGEGEGGTGELFF.

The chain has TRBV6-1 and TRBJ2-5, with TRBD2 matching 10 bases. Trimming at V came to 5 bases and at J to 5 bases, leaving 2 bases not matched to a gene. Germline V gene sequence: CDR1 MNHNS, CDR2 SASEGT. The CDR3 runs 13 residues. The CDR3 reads CASSLAGAETQYF. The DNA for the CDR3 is TGTGCCAGCAGTCTAGCGGGGGCTGAGACCCAGTACTTC.

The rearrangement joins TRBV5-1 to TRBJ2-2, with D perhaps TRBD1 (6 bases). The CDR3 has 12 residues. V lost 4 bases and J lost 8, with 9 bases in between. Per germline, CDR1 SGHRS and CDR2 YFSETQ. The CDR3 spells CASSQDRGELFF. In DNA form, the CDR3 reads TGCGCCAGCAGCCAGGACAGAGGGGAGCTGTTTTTT. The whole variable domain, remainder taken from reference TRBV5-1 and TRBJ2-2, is KAGVTQTPRYLIKTRGQQVTLSCSPISGHRSVSWYQQTPGQGLQFLFEYFSETQRNKGNFPGRFSGRQFSNSRSEMNVSTLELGDSALYLCASSQDRGELFFGEGSRLTVL.

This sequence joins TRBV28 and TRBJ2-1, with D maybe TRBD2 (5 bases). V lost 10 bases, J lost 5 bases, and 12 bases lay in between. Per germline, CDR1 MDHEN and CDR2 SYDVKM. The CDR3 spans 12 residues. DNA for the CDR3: TGTGCCACGGAGGCCACGAACAATGAGCAGTTCTTC. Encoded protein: CATEATNNEQFF.

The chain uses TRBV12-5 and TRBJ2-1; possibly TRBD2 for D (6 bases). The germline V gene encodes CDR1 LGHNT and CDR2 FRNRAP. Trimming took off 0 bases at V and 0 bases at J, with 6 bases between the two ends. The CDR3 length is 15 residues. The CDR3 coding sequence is TGTGCTAGTGGTTTGGTGGGGGGCTCCTACAATGAGCAGTTCTTC. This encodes CASGLVGGSYNEQFF.